The clone carrying this T cell receptor (beta chain) appeared many times. The antigen remains undetermined. The germline V gene has CDR1 GTSNPN and CDR2 SVGIG (reference sequence). The CDR3 has 14 amino acids. V lost 5 bases, J lost 7 bases, and 7 bases stayed unmatched. This record belongs to a study of regulatory T cells in long-lasting Graves disease. Broader study findings: Persistent cases favored TRBV28, TRBJ1-2 and TRBJ2-5.

Sequencing libraries for TCR beta were prepared with iRepertoire HTBI primers and Arm-PCR of CDR3 regions. Methods used by the authors: Samples collectively showed approximately 62 TRBV and approximately 13 TRBJ segments. TCRdb itself ran the multiplex PCR reads through MiXCR, one entry per CDR3 protein. The V and J calls shown here were made by TCRdb, not taken from the authors' results. This sample yields about half a million distinct CDR3 sequences, of which more than 10% are seen a single time; approximately 9% belongs to the top ten. Documented time point: newly diagnosed GD, antithyroid drugs for less than 3 months. Preparation of the TCR library used RNA extracted from PBMCs. In addition, the sample was reused for a study of T cells in Graves' hyperthyroidism and ophthalmopathy.

The sequence was obtained from a woman in her twenties or thirties with Graves disease. The chain links TRBV30 to TRBJ2-1, with 11 bases matching TRBD1. Source: peripheral blood mononuclear cells (PBMCs), taken at new diagnosis, from a patient treated with antithyroid drugs. This CDR3 reads CAWEDRGRVNEQFF. The CDR3 nucleotides read TGTGCCTGGGAGGACAGGGGGCGCGTGAATGAGCAGTTCTTC.